The clone carrying this T cell receptor beta chain occurred many times. As yet, its antigen is unknown. The CDR3 length is 14 residues. CDR1 is DFQATT and CDR2 is SNEGSKA in the germline V gene (reference sequence). Losses at the gene ends were 3 bases for V and 3 bases for J; bases not matched to a gene: 5. This entry is derived from a study of T cells after yellow fever vaccination. Study-level findings and limits: It was a weaker secondary response, yet one that peaked faster, at day 5 versus 15. Booster samples showed a return of most primary-vaccination clones (almost 97% CD4, approximately 88% CD8). Abundant bulk-population clonotypes could contaminate the FACS-sorted repertoires.

The study made its TCR cDNA through 5'RACE template switching. That step introduced a universal primer site along with UMIs. A single record per CDR3 protein comes from TCRdb applying MiXCR to the 5' RACE reads. Counted here are some 130,000 distinct CDR3 sequences, about 7% occurring once; the ten biggest clones make up more than 0.6%. Sequencing was performed on CD4+ T cells sorted from PBMCs, taken 10 days after the yellow fever booster vaccination. The origin of this receptor is a man aged 30 to 39 who received the YFV17D yellow fever vaccine. The chain carries TRBV20-1 and TRBJ2-3; TRBD2 aligns across 8 bases. The CDR3 sequence is CSASLGLATDTQYF. CDR3 nucleotides: TGCAGTGCTAGCCTTGGACTAGCAACAGATACGCAGTATTTT.